The next 25 T cell receptor beta chains were all read from a single sample in a study of cytomegalovirus exposure and HLA in healthy donors. The PCR ran on 60 Vbeta and 13 Jbeta primers. The data were produced by immunoSEQ multiplex PCR, yet TCRdb's version contains in-frame clones alone and is incomplete. Altogether approximately 160,000 clones are present, 83% being singletons, with the ten largest covering 4.1%. The sample comprised PBMCs. The receptors here all came from a man in his fifties in good health and CMV-seropositive.

The V and J genes are TRBV5-4 and TRBJ2-5; 11 nucleotides align to TRBD1. The V segment lost 0 bases and the J segment 5 bases; nucleotides outside the gene matches: 6. This CDR3 is built from 16 residues. Germline lookup yields CDR1 SGHNT and CDR2 YYREEE (reference sequence). CDR3 bases: TGTGCCAGCAGCTTGGGGCGGACAGGGGGCGAGGAGACCCAGTACTTC. Protein: CASSLGRTGGEETQYF.

This chain uses TRBV7-8 with TRBJ1-1, with unresolved D. The CDR3 runs 16 residues. Germline CDR1 is SGHVS and CDR2 is FQNEAQ. V shed 5 bases and J shed 3 bases, with 19 bases lying between them. This CDR3 is CASSLFGYEVDTEAFF. In DNA form, the CDR3 reads TGTGCCAGCAGCCTCTTCGGGTATGAGGTGGACACTGAAGCTTTCTTT.

This clone appeared once. The rearrangement uses TRBV4-2 and TRBJ2-1; possibly TRBD2 for D (6 bases). CDR3 length: 15 residues. The germline V and J ends were trimmed by 1 base and 10 bases, with 17 bases remaining between them. Germline values: CDR1 LGHNA, CDR2 YNFKEQ. The CDR3 DNA is TGTGCCAGCAGCCAAGCAGAACTGGGGAGCGGGGAGCAGTTCTTC. Residues: CASSQAELGSGEQFF.

The chain has TRBV19 and TRBJ2-7; TRBD2 might be the D (5 bases). The CDR3 runs to 15 residues. Germline CDR1 LNHDA, CDR2 SQIVND (reference sequence). V lost 8 bases and J 6 bases, leaving 23 bases between the germline ends. The CDR3 DNA follows: TGTGCCAGTCAACCCCCGCAGATCCGGGGTCGCGAGCAGTACTTC. Protein product: CASQPPQIRGREQYF.

About this clone itself: Other DNA variants within this sample encode the same CDR3. The chain couples TRBV6-5 to TRBJ1-1; no definite D call. The germline V and J ends were trimmed by 0 bases and 0 bases, with 8 bases remaining between them. Germline CDR1 and CDR2: MNHEY and SVGAGI. This CDR3 is 15 amino acids long. CDR3 coding DNA: TGTGCCAGCAGTTACTCCTTCACAGTGAACACTGAAGCTTTCTTT. Translated: CASSYSFTVNTEAFF.

The chain joins TRBV30 to TRBJ2-2; 8 nucleotides agree with TRBD2. This CDR3 comprises 14 residues. With V trimmed by 4 bases and J by 2 bases, 3 bases remained unmatched. Per the germline V gene, CDR1 is GTSNPN and CDR2 is SVGIG (reference sequence). CDR3 protein: CAWNSGVNTGELFF. DNA for the CDR3: TGTGCCTGGAATAGCGGGGTCAACACCGGGGAGCTGTTTTTT.

V is TRBV6-1 and J is TRBJ2-3; the D is unclear. V dropped 6 bases and J dropped 2 bases, with 9 bases sitting between them. The CDR3 extends over 13 amino acids. Germline CDR1 MNHNS, CDR2 SASEGT. The CDR3 spells CASSEEYTDTQYF. In DNA, the CDR3 is TGTGCCAGCAGCGAGGAGTACACAGATACGCAGTATTTT.

The chain has TRBV6-4 and TRBJ2-1; D is possibly TRBD2 (5 bases). The CDR3 extends over 13 amino acids. From germline, CDR1 is MRHNA and CDR2 SNTAGT. V lost 4 bases and J 3 bases, leaving 7 bases between the germline ends. The CDR3 sequence is CASSVANYNEQFF. The CDR3 DNA is TGTGCCAGCAGTGTAGCGAACTACAATGAGCAGTTCTTC.

V is TRBV6-6 and J is TRBJ2-6, with 7 nucleotides matching TRBD1. The CDR3 loop spans 16 amino acids. Trimming at V came to 8 bases and at J to 0 bases, leaving 7 bases not matched to a gene. In germline, CDR1 is MNHNY, CDR2 SVGAGI (reference sequence). The CDR3 coding sequence is TGTGCCAGCCAAAGGGACAGCAACTCTGGGGCCAACGTCCTGACTTTC. This codes for CASQRDSNSGANVLTF.

V is TRBV9 and J is TRBJ1-6, with D tentatively TRBD1 (6 bases). Per the germline V gene, CDR1 is SGDLS and CDR2 is YYNGEE. Trimming left V 0 bases short and J 6 bases short, with 13 bases between. The CDR3 covers 16 residues. The CDR3 region has the DNA TGTGCCAGCAGCGTAGGTGGGGGCGCGGTTAATTCACCCCTCCACTTT. Protein product: CASSVGGGAVNSPLHF.

The chain is built from TRBV6-1 and TRBJ2-5, with TRBD1 matching 7 bases. CDR3 length equals 14 residues. The germline V gene has CDR1 MNHNS and CDR2 SASEGT. With V trimmed by 5 bases and J by 2 bases, 5 bases remained unmatched. For the CDR3, the DNA is TGTGCCAGCAGTCACCCGGGACAGCAAGAGACCCAGTACTTC. This codes for CASSHPGQQETQYF.

V usage is TRBV5-4 and J usage is TRBJ1-2; 7 nucleotides match TRBD1. The germline V gene has CDR1 SGHNT and CDR2 YYREEE (reference sequence). The CDR3 extends over 14 amino acids. V was clipped by 5 bases and J by 8 bases; unmatched bases: 12. CDR3 in amino acids: CASSLRQGIGGYTF. As DNA, the CDR3 is TGTGCCAGCAGTCTTCGACAGGGAATAGGGGGCTACACCTTC.

The chain carries TRBV21-1 and TRBJ2-1; TRBD1 was called by the table and not checked on the DNA. TRBV21-1 is designated a pseudogene. This CDR3 is 15 amino acids long. The CDR3 coding sequence is TGTGCCAGCAGCAAAGAACACGACTCCTACAATGAGCAGTTCTTC. Protein product: CASSKEHDSYNEQFF.

The V call is TRBV7-8, the J call TRBJ2-5, with 8 bases matching TRBD1. The end of the DNA aligns better with TRBJ2-7, so the J call may be wrong. CDR1 SGHVS and CDR2 FQNEAQ come from the germline V gene. This CDR3 comprises 14 residues. The CDR3 loop is CASSLAAGGVEQYF. CDR3 bases: TGTGCCAGCAGCTTAGCGGCAGGGGGCGTCGAGCAGTACTTC.

This chain uses TRBV25-1 with TRBJ2-7, with TRBD1 matching over 9 bases. Per the germline V gene, CDR1 is MGHDK and CDR2 is SYGVNS. This CDR3 contains 15 residues. V lost 3 bases to trimming and J lost 3 bases; unmatched junction nucleotides: 6. Written as DNA, the CDR3 is TGTGCCAGCAGTGAGGGGCGACAGGGGGGCTACGAGCAGTACTTC. This encodes CASSEGRQGGYEQYF.

This sequence joins TRBV5-1 and TRBJ2-3; D unclear. CDR1 and CDR2 (germline): SGHRS, YFSETQ. The CDR3 covers 13 residues. Trimming shortened V by 5 bases and J by 2 bases, and 9 bases separated the two germline ends. The CDR3 DNA is TGCGCCAGCAGTATATCACTCACAGATACGCAGTATTTT. Encoded protein: CASSISLTDTQYF.

This rearrangement joins TRBV10-3 to TRBJ2-2; D is unresolved. Trimming shortened V by 3 bases and J by 8 bases, and 13 bases separated the two germline ends. This CDR3 is built from 14 residues. Germline V gene data show CDR1 as ENHRY and CDR2 as SYGVKD. DNA of the CDR3: TGTGCCATCAGTGACTTACTTCAAGAGGGGGAGCTGTTTTTT. This sequence encodes CAISDLLQEGELFF.

The chain has TRBV4-2 and TRBJ2-2, with D unresolved. In germline, CDR1 is LGHNA, CDR2 YNFKEQ. V lost 4 bases and J lost 1, with 7 bases in between. There are 14 residues in the CDR3. The CDR3 sequence is CASSLRENTGELFF. CDR3 in DNA: TGTGCCAGCAGCCTCCGCGAGAACACCGGGGAGCTGTTTTTT.

In this sample, this clone turned up a few times. The DNA of the CDR3 is TGTGCCTGGAGTGCCAGTTGGCTCCCCACAGATACGCAGTATTTT. Translating it yields CAWSASWLPTDTQYF. The chain recombines TRBV30 with TRBJ2-3; D gene unclear. Trimming took off 1 base at V and 2 bases at J, with 13 bases between the two ends. The CDR3 extends over 15 amino acids. The germline V gene has CDR1 GTSNPN and CDR2 SVGIG (reference sequence).

This chain joins TRBV9 and TRBJ1-1; 8 bases agree with TRBD1. The CDR3 runs to 15 residues. V shed 3 bases and J 4 bases; nucleotides not matched to a gene: 8. Germline assignment: CDR1 SGDLS and CDR2 YYNGEE. CDR3 protein: CASSGQGNIGTEAFF. The CDR3, as DNA: TGTGCCAGCAGCGGACAGGGGAATATAGGCACTGAAGCTTTCTTT.

V gene TRBV19 combines with J gene TRBJ2-1, with a weak D call TRBD1 (6 bases). Trimming shortened V by 1 base and J by 9 bases, and 10 bases separated the two germline ends. The CDR3 loop spans 13 amino acids. Germline V CDR1 and CDR2: LNHDA, SQIVND (reference sequence). The CDR3 coding sequence is TGTGCCAGTAGTATAGGACAGGCGGGTGAGCAGTTCTTC. Its protein is CASSIGQAGEQFF.

This sequence joins TRBV5-3 and TRBJ1-4, with 9 bases that match TRBD1. TRBV5-3 is an open reading frame whose function is uncertain. This CDR3 has 15 amino acids. V lost 4 bases, J lost 8 bases, and 9 bases stayed unmatched. The CDR3 loop is CARSRSTGGGEKLFF. As DNA, the CDR3 is TGTGCCAGAAGCCGATCGACAGGGGGAGGAGAAAAACTGTTTTTT.

This chain links TRBV5-5 with TRBJ1-5; no reliable D call. Germline V gene data show CDR1 as SGHKS and CDR2 as YYEKEE (reference sequence). With 1 base removed from V and 0 bases from J, the gap between germline ends came to 8 bases. The CDR3 length is 15 residues. The chain's CDR3 is CASSLLGGSNQPQHF. Written as DNA, the CDR3 is TGTGCCAGCAGCTTGTTAGGCGGTAGCAATCAGCCCCAGCATTTT.

The chain links TRBV27 to TRBJ2-7, with 7 bases lining up with TRBD1. There are 16 residues in the CDR3. Germline values: CDR1 MNHEY, CDR2 SMNVEV (reference sequence). J gave up 1 base and V 3 bases, and 9 bases lay outside the gene matches. CDR3 loop: CASSFQTGTASYEQYF. In DNA form, the CDR3 reads TGTGCCAGCAGTTTTCAGACCGGGACAGCTTCCTACGAGCAGTACTTC.

This clone was counted a few times. The chain is built from TRBV4-2 and TRBJ2-7; TRBD2 matches 14 bases. With V trimmed by 4 bases and J by 6 bases, 5 bases remained unmatched. This CDR3 contains 15 residues. CDR1 LGHNA and CDR2 YNFKEQ come from the germline V gene. DNA of the CDR3: TGTGCCAGCAGCCTGACTAGCGGGAGGGCTCTCGAGCAGTACTTC. Translated: CASSLTSGRALEQYF.